Below are 30 T cell receptor beta chains sequenced from a single sample in a study of cytomegalovirus exposure and HLA in healthy donors. The PCR had 60 Vbeta and 13 Jbeta primers. Sequenced by immunoSEQ multiplex PCR; TCRdb stores in-frame clones only, minus some. The profile shows 90,000 to 120,000 clones, over 9% of them singletons. Sequencing was carried out using PBMCs. The receptors come from a man in his forties in good health and CMV-seropositive.

This clone was counted between two and nine times. The gene calls are TRBV9 and TRBJ1-2; 9 bases agree with TRBD1. Germline V CDR1 and CDR2: SGDLS, YYNGEE. With 0 bases clipped from V and 6 bases from J, the junction kept 0 bases outside the gene matches. CDR3 length: 13 amino acids. The CDR3 DNA is TGTGCCAGCAGCGTAGGGACAGGGGATGGCTACACCTTC. Translation gives CASSVGTGDGYTF.

This clone came up a few times. The V gene is TRBV13, the J gene TRBJ2-2, with TRBD1 identical over 12 bases. The CDR3 spans 16 residues. Germline V lookup: CDR1 PRHDT, CDR2 FYEKMQ (reference sequence). The V and J ends lost 3 bases and 6 bases, in that order; junction bases with no gene match: 5. The CDR3 DNA reads TGTGCCAGCAGCTTGGTTGGGACAGGGGGCGCCGGGGAGCTGTTTTTT. Amino acids: CASSLVGTGGAGELFF.

The chain combines TRBV11-2 with TRBJ2-6, with TRBD1 matching over 8 bases. This CDR3 spans 19 amino acids. Germline lookup yields CDR1 SGHAT and CDR2 FQNNGV. Trimming removed 7 bases from V and 2 bases from J; junction bases left unmatched: 16. CDR3 nucleotides: TGTGCCAGCAATGGCTTTGCGACAGGGGCTTCTACTGGGGCCAACGTCCTGACTTTC. It codes for CASNGFATGASTGANVLTF.

This clone was observed a handful of times. The chain employs TRBV29-1 and TRBJ2-1; tentative D call: TRBD1 (5 bases). The CDR3 contains 12 residues. Germline V gene sequence: CDR1 SQVTM, CDR2 ANQGSEA. V lost 2 bases to trimming and J lost 8 bases, with 10 bases between them. The CDR3 here is CSVEIRAYEQFF. The DNA of the CDR3 is TGCAGCGTTGAAATCAGGGCGTATGAGCAGTTCTTC.

The V and J genes are TRBV2 and TRBJ2-3, with D perhaps matching TRBD2 (5 bases). V lost 0 bases, J lost 1 base, and 8 bases lay in between. Germline CDR1 is SNHLY and CDR2 is FYNNEI. This CDR3 comprises 15 residues. CDR3 coding DNA: TGTGCCAGCAGTGAAGCGCGGGTGGGCACAGATACGCAGTATTTT. Its protein product is CASSEARVGTDTQYF.

Comment on this clone: In the same sample, other DNA sequences code for this CDR3. V and J are TRBV27 and TRBJ2-7; no definite D call. The CDR3 covers 13 residues. CDR1 and CDR2 (germline): MNHEY, SMNVEV (reference sequence). V was trimmed by 5 bases and J by 0 bases, leaving 8 bases between them. CDR3 loop: CASSPTGSYEQYF. The CDR3 DNA sequence: TGTGCCAGCAGTCCCACGGGCTCCTACGAGCAGTACTTC.

This rearrangement joins TRBV11-2 to TRBJ2-5; TRBD2 might be the D (5 bases). The ends were cut back, 0 bases at V and 2 bases at J, with 16 bases in the middle. Germline lookup yields CDR1 SGHAT and CDR2 FQNNGV. The CDR3 spans 17 residues. The CDR3 here is CASSLESLGGWQETQYF. As DNA, the CDR3 is TGTGCCAGCAGCTTAGAGTCTCTAGGAGGCTGGCAAGAGACCCAGTACTTC.

The V gene is TRBV7-9, the J gene TRBJ2-3, with 8 bases that match TRBD2. Germline CDR1 and CDR2: SEHNR and FQNEAQ (reference sequence). The CDR3 extends over 13 amino acids. V gave up 5 bases and J gave up 4 bases; unmatched junction bases: 2. The CDR3 region is CASSRGGADTQYF. In nucleotides, the CDR3 is TGTGCCAGCAGCCGGGGGGGTGCAGATACGCAGTATTTT.

The chain links TRBV7-3 to TRBJ2-3; the match to TRBD1 covers 7 bases. Germline V gives CDR1 SGHTA, CDR2 FQGTGA. This CDR3 comprises 14 residues. J lost 4 bases, V lost 2 bases, and 3 bases had no gene match. The CDR3 spells CASSLGTEADTQYF. The CDR3 region has the DNA TGTGCCAGCAGCTTAGGGACAGAAGCAGATACGCAGTATTTT. The full variable domain, with the rest looked up from reference TRBV7-3 and TRBJ2-3, is GAGVSQTPSNKVTEKGKYVELRCDPISGHTALYWYRQSLGQGPEFLIYFQGTGAADDSGLPNDRFFAVRPEGSVSTLKIQRTERGDSAVYLCASSLGTEADTQYFGPGTRLTVL.

This chain uses TRBV29-1 with TRBJ2-2; 13 positions agree with TRBD2. Per the germline V gene, CDR1 is SQVTM and CDR2 is ANQGSEA. This CDR3 is built from 15 residues. Trimming removed 2 bases from V and 7 bases from J; junction bases left unmatched: 4. CDR3 bases: TGCAGCGTTGAATTCGGACTAGCGGGAGTCGGGGAGCTGTTTTTT. It is translated as CSVEFGLAGVGELFF.

This clone was observed a few times. The chain employs TRBV5-1 and TRBJ2-1, with 8 bases identical to TRBD2. From germline, CDR1 is SGHRS and CDR2 YFSETQ. This CDR3 has 15 residues. With V trimmed by 3 bases and J by 0 bases, 2 bases remained unmatched. CDR3 protein: CASSSTSDSYNEQFF. DNA of the CDR3: TGCGCCAGCAGCTCGACTAGCGACTCCTACAATGAGCAGTTCTTC. Filled out from reference TRBV5-1 and TRBJ2-1, the complete variable domain reads KAGVTQTPRYLIKTRGQQVTLSCSPISGHRSVSWYQQTPGQGLQFLFEYFSETQRNKGNFPGRFSGRQFSNSRSEMNVSTLELGDSALYLCASSSTSDSYNEQFFGPGTRLTVL.

The chain is built from TRBV6-6 and TRBJ1-4; a weak D match, TRBD1 (6 bases). CDR1 and CDR2 from the germline V gene are MNHNY and SVGAGI (reference sequence). Trimming left V 7 bases short and J 6 bases short, with 12 bases between. This CDR3 has 13 residues. CDR3: CASTQGFHEKLFF. The CDR3 coding sequence is TGTGCCAGCACACAGGGTTTTCATGAAAAACTGTTTTTT.

This clone appeared a few times. This sequence joins TRBV27 and TRBJ2-3; weak D call: TRBD2 (6 bases). This CDR3 has 13 residues. Germline CDR1 and CDR2: MNHEY and SMNVEV (reference sequence). Trimming removed 9 bases at V and 5 bases at J, with 15 bases between. The CDR3: CASLSGGGDTQYF. In DNA, the CDR3 is TGTGCCAGTCTTAGCGGAGGTGGAGATACGCAGTATTTT.

This clone was seen only a few times. This chain joins TRBV9 and TRBJ2-1, with D possibly being TRBD2 (6 bases). The germline CDR1 and CDR2 sequences are SGDLS and YYNGEE. CDR3 length: 15 residues. Deletions cut 5 bases from V and 4 bases from J, with 16 bases between. Written as DNA, the CDR3 is TGTGCCAGCAGGCCTGATCCGGGACTTTACAATGAGCAGTTCTTC. It translates to CASRPDPGLYNEQFF.

This rearrangement joins TRBV2 to TRBJ1-1, with D possibly matching TRBD1 (5 bases). Trimming stripped 4 bases from V and 1 base from J, with 10 bases between. CDR3 length: 14 amino acids. Per germline, CDR1 SNHLY and CDR2 FYNNEI. The CDR3 spells CASSVGTQNTEAFF. CDR3 sequence (DNA): TGTGCCAGCAGTGTGGGGACTCAGAACACTGAAGCTTTCTTT.

This clone was seen more than once but under ten times. J is TRBJ2-1 and V is TRBV7-9; 7 bases match TRBD1. Unmatched junction bases numbered 4, after V lost 5 bases and J lost 0 bases. CDR1 and CDR2 (germline): SEHNR, FQNEAQ (reference sequence). This CDR3 is 15 amino acids long. CDR3 protein: CASSPGDSSYNEQFF. DNA for the CDR3: TGTGCCAGCAGCCCAGGGGACAGCTCCTACAATGAGCAGTTCTTC.

This clone was picked up a small number of times. The gene calls are TRBV5-1 and TRBJ2-5; 7 nucleotides agree with TRBD1. V gave up 4 bases and J gave up 3 bases; unmatched junction bases: 6. Germline V gene lookup returns CDR1 SGHRS and CDR2 YFSETQ. This CDR3 contains 14 residues. In DNA form, the CDR3 reads TGCGCCAGCAGCCATGGGGACAGTGAAGAGACCCAGTACTTC. It translates to CASSHGDSEETQYF.

The genes are TRBV7-9 and TRBJ2-7; possibly TRBD2 for D (6 bases). The CDR3 is 14 amino acids. Germline CDR1 and CDR2: SEHNR and FQNEAQ (reference sequence). V shed 2 bases and J shed 2 bases, with 10 bases lying between them. This CDR3 reads CASSLTGGAYEQYF. The CDR3 DNA follows: TGTGCCAGCAGCTTAACGGGCGGGGCCTACGAGCAGTACTTC.

The V call is TRBV2, the J call TRBJ2-7; D gene ambiguous. The V end lost 4 bases, the J end lost 2 bases, and 12 bases lay between the germline ends. CDR1 SNHLY and CDR2 FYNNEI come from the germline V gene. This CDR3 contains 14 residues. Written as DNA, the CDR3 is TGTGCCAGCAGTGCTTACGACTTAACCTACGAGCAGTACTTC. It codes for CASSAYDLTYEQYF.

The J gene is TRBJ2-7, the V gene TRBV18; possible D gene TRBD2, 6 bases. CDR1 is KGHSH and CDR2 is LQKENI in the germline V gene. The CDR3 consists of 15 residues. V was trimmed by 0 bases and J by 7 bases, leaving 16 bases between them. This CDR3 reads CASSPPRTLGGEQYF. The CDR3 nucleotides read TGTGCCAGCTCACCACCGAGGACCCTGGGGGGAGAGCAGTACTTC.

A few counts support this clone. V and J are TRBV27 and TRBJ2-7; maybe TRBD2 (6 bases). The CDR3 contains 14 residues. Deletions cut 0 bases from V and 2 bases from J, with 8 bases between. Germline-derived CDR1 and CDR2 are MNHEY and SMNVEV (reference sequence). The chain's CDR3 is CASSLSGSPYEQYF. The CDR3 bases are TGTGCCAGCAGTTTATCCGGGAGCCCCTACGAGCAGTACTTC.

Points on this clone: Relative to the germline gene, one junction end is altered; a read error may explain this. The chain has TRBV13 and TRBJ1-2, with D hard to call. CDR1 and CDR2 from the germline V gene are PRHDT and FYEKMQ (reference sequence). The CDR3 loop spans 14 amino acids. Written as DNA, the CDR3 is TGTGCCAGCAGCTTAGGGTCAGTTAGCTATGGGTACACCTTC. Translating it yields CASSLGSVSYGYTF.

This clone was found a few times. The J gene is TRBJ2-2, the V gene TRBV2; TRBD2 aligns across 14 bases. CDR1 SNHLY and CDR2 FYNNEI come from the germline V gene. The trim removed 6 bases at V and 5 bases at J, leaving 2 bases unmatched. The length of the CDR3 is 15 residues. The CDR3 nucleotides read TGTGCCAGCAGCGGGACTAGCGGGAGAACCGGGGAGCTGTTTTTT. Translated: CASSGTSGRTGELFF. Filled out from reference TRBV2 and TRBJ2-2, the complete variable domain reads EPEVTQTPSHQVTQMGQEVILRCVPISNHLYFYWYRQILGQKVEFLVSFYNNEISEKSEIFDDQFSVERPDGSNFTLKIRSTKLEDSAMYFCASSGTSGRTGELFFGEGSRLTVL.

This clone showed up just a few times. This chain links TRBV7-2 with TRBJ2-7; the match to TRBD1 covers 8 bases. The germline CDR1 and CDR2 sequences are SGHTA and FQGNSA. Trimming removed 5 bases from V and 4 bases from J; junction bases left unmatched: 10. CDR3 length: 15 residues. CDR3 sequence reads: CASSLSTGVGYEQYF. CDR3 nucleotides: TGTGCCAGCAGCCTCTCGACAGGGGTTGGGTACGAGCAGTACTTC.

The chain recombines TRBV28 with TRBJ2-7, with D unclear. From germline, CDR1 is MDHEN and CDR2 SYDVKM. Between the trimmed V and J ends, which lost 5 bases and 3 bases, there was a span of 14 bases. This CDR3 spans 14 amino acids. The CDR3, as DNA: TGTGCCAGCAGTCCCCCTGATGGCAGCTACGAGCAGTACTTC. Translating gives CASSPPDGSYEQYF.

The table lists this clone with a few counts. This chain uses TRBV5-4 with TRBJ2-5; 7 bases line up with TRBD2. Germline V gene sequence: CDR1 SGHNT, CDR2 YYREEE (reference sequence). Trimming cost V 1 base and J 5 bases; bases outside gene matches: 5. The CDR3 is 14 residues long. CDR3 nucleotides: TGTGCCAGCAGCTTGACGGGAGGAGATGAGACCCAGTACTTC. Translation gives CASSLTGGDETQYF.

There are a few counts of this clone. The V and J genes are TRBV28 and TRBJ1-3, with 11 bases aligning to TRBD1. The CDR3 runs to 15 residues. With V trimmed by 7 bases and J by 3 bases, 5 bases remained unmatched. Germline V gene data show CDR1 as MDHEN and CDR2 as SYDVKM. The CDR3 here is CASTFGTGGGNTIYF. The CDR3, as DNA: TGTGCCAGCACCTTTGGGACAGGGGGTGGAAACACCATATATTTT.

V usage is TRBV5-4 and J usage is TRBJ2-1; the D gene is possibly TRBD1 (5 bases). Trimming removed 3 bases from V and 9 bases from J, with 10 bases in between. CDR3 length equals 12 residues. Germline V gives CDR1 SGHNT, CDR2 YYREEE (reference sequence). CDR3 DNA: TGTGCCAGCAGCTCAACAAGGGGTGAGCAGTTCTTC. Its translation is CASSSTRGEQFF.

In its sample, this clone was seen a few times. The chain recombines TRBV5-4 with TRBJ2-1; TRBD2 might be the D (6 bases). Trimming stripped 2 bases from V and 4 bases from J, with 13 bases between. Germline CDR1 SGHNT, CDR2 YYREEE (reference sequence). The CDR3 spans 15 residues. The CDR3 reads CASSFPRGRYNEQFF. In DNA form, the CDR3 reads TGTGCCAGCAGCTTCCCTCGGGGGAGATACAATGAGCAGTTCTTC.

Only a few counts were recorded for this clone. This sequence joins TRBV5-1 and TRBJ2-1; D possibly corresponds to TRBD1 (6 bases). Trimming left V 1 base short and J 7 bases short, with 12 bases between. The CDR3 runs 14 residues. The germline V gene encodes CDR1 SGHRS and CDR2 YFSETQ. CDR3 in DNA: TGCGCCAGCAGCTTGATAAACAGGGAGAATGAGCAGTTCTTC. Its translation: CASSLINRENEQFF.